The 30 T cell receptor beta chains below all came from one sample that was sequenced in a study of beta chain features in type 1 diabetes. Every bit of the isolated RNA underwent reverse transcription, so sequencing read expressed TCRB transcripts. The assay was immunoSEQ multiplex PCR, and TCRdb's table has in-frame clones only and misses some. This sample has about 370,000 clones; approximately 16% occur once, and the top ten carry more than 0.015%. Sequenced: naive CD4+ T cells from blood. The source of these receptors is a woman younger than 35 in good health.

V and J are TRBV20-1 and TRBJ2-5; D is ambiguous. V lost 3 bases, J lost 5 bases, and 7 bases lay in between. CDR1 is DFQATT and CDR2 is SNEGSKA in the germline V gene (reference sequence). The CDR3 runs to 11 residues. The CDR3 region is CSARETETQYF. CDR3 nucleotide sequence: TGCAGTGCTAGGGAGACGGAGACCCAGTACTTC.

This clone was observed a handful of times. The chain combines TRBV9 with TRBJ2-1; 7 bases align to TRBD2. The CDR3 has 18 residues. The junction had 10 bases not matched to a gene; V was cut back by 1 base and J by 0 bases. Looked up from germline, CDR1 is SGDLS and CDR2 is YYNGEE. CDR3 sequence (DNA): TGTGCCAGCAGCGTATTACCTTCTAGCGGAGGCTCCTACAATGAGCAGTTCTTC. This gives the protein CASSVLPSSGGSYNEQFF.

This clone has more than one count but fewer than ten. The rearrangement uses TRBV28 and TRBJ1-1; a possible D gene is TRBD1 (5 bases). Germline CDR1 and CDR2: MDHEN and SYDVKM. The CDR3 covers 13 residues. The germline V and J ends were trimmed by 6 bases and 0 bases, with 8 bases remaining between them. The CDR3 here is CASRPGLNTEAFF. The CDR3 nucleotides read TGTGCCAGCAGGCCAGGGTTGAACACTGAAGCTTTCTTT.

V and J are TRBV30 and TRBJ2-5; D is perhaps TRBD2 (5 bases). Germline V lookup: CDR1 GTSNPN, CDR2 SVGIG (reference sequence). This CDR3 region has 11 residues. Trimming shortened V by 3 bases and J by 10 bases, and 12 bases separated the two germline ends. The CDR3, as DNA: TGTGCCTGGAGAGGCCAGAGGGACCAGTACTTC. Its protein is CAWRGQRDQYF.

In its sample, this clone was seen a few times. This rearrangement joins TRBV28 to TRBJ2-7; maybe TRBD1 (5 bases). The CDR3 spans 12 residues. Germline V gene lookup returns CDR1 MDHEN and CDR2 SYDVKM. The ends were cut back, 3 bases at V and 3 bases at J, with 6 bases in the middle. This CDR3 reads CASSFRVYEQYF. Written as DNA, the CDR3 is TGTGCCAGCAGTTTCAGGGTCTACGAGCAGTACTTC.

The chain joins TRBV5-6 to TRBJ1-2; D ambiguous. V lost 4 bases and J lost 5, with 18 bases in between. The CDR3 has 15 residues. The V gene's germline CDR1 is SGHDT and CDR2 YYEEEE. DNA for the CDR3: TGTGCCAGCAGCGCTACGGACTACGCCCCTTATGGCTACACCTTC. It is translated as CASSATDYAPYGYTF. The full variable domain, completed using reference TRBV5-6 and TRBJ1-2, is DAGVTQSPTHLIKTRGQQVTLRCSPKSGHDTVSWYQQALGQGPQFIFQYYEEEERQRGNFPDRFSGHQFPNYSSELNVNALLLGDSALYLCASSATDYAPYGYTFGSGTRLTVV.

Only a few counts were recorded for this clone. The V and J genes are TRBV19 and TRBJ2-4, with D unresolved. The V end lost 1 base, the J end lost 3 bases, and 4 bases lay between the germline ends. The germline V gene encodes CDR1 LNHDA and CDR2 SQIVND (reference sequence). CDR3 size: 13 residues. CDR3 residues: CASSIGGKNIQYF. As DNA, the CDR3 is TGTGCCAGTAGTATAGGAGGCAAAAACATTCAGTACTTC.

The chain employs TRBV25-1 and TRBJ2-2; maybe TRBD2 (6 bases). CDR1 and CDR2 (germline): MGHDK, SYGVNS. V lost 5 bases, J lost 5 bases, and 21 bases lay in between. The CDR3 runs to 17 residues. The CDR3 loop reads CASSSILGEVGTGELFF. The CDR3 region has the DNA TGTGCCAGCAGTTCCATTCTGGGGGAGGTTGGAACCGGGGAGCTGTTTTTT. The entire variable domain, with the rest obtained from reference TRBV25-1 and TRBJ2-2, is as follows: EADIYQTPRYLVIGTGKKITLECSQTMGHDKMYWYQQDPGMELHLIHYSYGVNSTEKGDLSSESTVSRIRTEHFPLTLESARPSHTSQYLCASSSILGEVGTGELFFGEGSRLTVL.

The rearrangement links TRBV30 to TRBJ1-5; 11 bases agree with TRBD1. Germline CDR1 and CDR2: GTSNPN and SVGIG (reference sequence). This CDR3 has 16 residues. After removal of 3 bases from V and 6 bases from J, the junction contained 10 bases not matched to a gene. CDR3 nucleotide sequence: TGTGCCTGGAGCGTGACCGGGACAGGGGGAACTCAGCCCCAGCATTTT. This gives the protein CAWSVTGTGGTQPQHF.

This rearrangement joins TRBV29-1 to TRBJ2-7, with 7 bases aligning to TRBD1. The V segment lost 6 bases and the J segment 7 bases; nucleotides outside the gene matches: 15. There are 14 residues in the CDR3. The germline V gene has CDR1 SQVTM and CDR2 ANQGSEA. The CDR3 DNA reads TGCAGCGTCGGGGTTTGGGACAGATCTCGAGAGCAGTACTTC. It encodes CSVGVWDRSREQYF.

V is TRBV9 and J is TRBJ2-7; 9 bases match TRBD2. Trimming removed 2 bases from V and 5 bases from J; junction bases left unmatched: 2. Germline V gives CDR1 SGDLS, CDR2 YYNGEE. This CDR3 comprises 13 residues. The CDR3 DNA follows: TGTGCCAGCAGCGTCGGCGGGAGGGACGAGCAGTACTTC. This codes for CASSVGGRDEQYF.

This clone has just a few counts. V usage is TRBV19 and J usage is TRBJ2-1; no definite D call. Germline V gene data show CDR1 as LNHDA and CDR2 as SQIVND (reference sequence). The CDR3 consists of 11 residues. Between the trimmed V and J ends, which lost 2 bases and 8 bases, there was a span of 4 bases. The CDR3 bases are TGTGCCAGTAGTATATGGCATGAGCAGTTCTTC. Encoded protein: CASSIWHEQFF.

The chain is built from TRBV19 and TRBJ2-2; TRBD1 might be the D (5 bases). V was cut by 10 bases and J by 3 bases, with 18 bases left in between. The CDR3 runs to 15 residues. CDR1 is LNHDA, CDR2 SQIVND, per germline (reference sequence). This CDR3 is CATPRQPIDTGELFF. Written as DNA, the CDR3 is TGTGCCACACCTAGACAGCCTATAGACACCGGGGAGCTGTTTTTT.

The chain is built from TRBV15 and TRBJ2-2; 12 bases are shared with TRBD2. V lost 0 bases, J lost 3 bases, and 8 bases stayed unmatched. The CDR3 totals 19 residues. The germline V gene has CDR1 LNHNV and CDR2 YYDKDF (reference sequence). CDR3 DNA sequence: TGTGCCACCAGCAGAGATTGGGCTAGCGGGAGGGCACACACCGGGGAGCTGTTTTTT. The encoded protein is CATSRDWASGRAHTGELFF.

The gene calls are TRBV6-4 and TRBJ1-2, with D maybe TRBD1 (5 bases). Germline V lookup: CDR1 MRHNA, CDR2 SNTAGT. The germline V and J ends were trimmed by 10 bases and 2 bases, with 20 bases remaining between them. The CDR3 covers 15 residues. The CDR3 protein is CATSPGAGLNYGYTF. The CDR3 region has the DNA TGTGCCACCTCACCTGGGGCAGGGCTGAACTATGGCTACACCTTC.

The CDR3 loop is CASSPQRTSGGSYEQYF. CDR3 nucleotides: TGTGCCAGCAGCCCCCAGCGGACTAGCGGGGGCTCCTACGAGCAGTACTTC. V usage is TRBV7-6 and J usage is TRBJ2-7, with TRBD2 matching over 13 bases. The CDR3 is 17 residues long. The germline CDR1 and CDR2 sequences are SGHVS and FNYEAQ. V lost 5 bases and J lost 0; bases outside the gene matches: 7.

This clone was counted only a few times. The chain has TRBV28 and TRBJ2-7; maybe TRBD2 (5 bases). The germline V and J ends were trimmed by 2 bases and 1 base, with 12 bases remaining between them. From germline, CDR1 is MDHEN and CDR2 SYDVKM. This CDR3 spans 15 amino acids. The CDR3 bases are TGTGCCAGCAGTTTACTCGGACTTCTGTCCTACGAGCAGTACTTC. As protein: CASSLLGLLSYEQYF. Combining the CDR3 with reference TRBV28 and TRBJ2-7 gives the whole variable domain DVKVTQSSRYLVKRTGEKVFLECVQDMDHENMFWYRQDPGLGLRLIYFSYDVKMKEKGDIPEGYSVSREKKERFSLILESASTNQTSMYLCASSLLGLLSYEQYFGPGTRLTVT.

This clone has more than one count but fewer than ten. V usage is TRBV7-2 and J usage is TRBJ2-1; TRBD2 agrees at 10 bases. The germline gives CDR1 SGHTA, CDR2 FQGNSA. The CDR3 extends over 15 amino acids. J lost 3 bases, V lost 3 bases, and 2 bases had no gene match. CDR3 protein: CASSLRLAGYNEQFF. The CDR3 DNA sequence: TGTGCCAGCAGCTTGCGACTAGCGGGCTACAATGAGCAGTTCTTC.

The V call is TRBV28, the J call TRBJ1-1; TRBD1 might be the D (5 bases). The CDR3 loop spans 12 amino acids. Germline assignment: CDR1 MDHEN and CDR2 SYDVKM. Trimming left V 6 bases short and J 12 bases short, with 17 bases between. DNA for the CDR3: TGTGCCAGCAGCCGACAGATCCTTTGGTCTTTCTTT. Amino acid sequence: CASSRQILWSFF. Full variable domain (missing parts from reference TRBV28 and TRBJ1-1): DVKVTQSSRYLVKRTGEKVFLECVQDMDHENMFWYRQDPGLGLRLIYFSYDVKMKEKGDIPEGYSVSREKKERFSLILESASTNQTSMYLCASSRQILWSFFGQGTRLTVV.

The chain is built from TRBV27 and TRBJ2-1; TRBD1 matches 10 bases. The junction had 2 bases not matched to a gene; V was cut back by 2 bases and J by 1 base. The CDR3 runs 16 residues. The V gene's germline CDR1 is MNHEY and CDR2 SMNVEV (reference sequence). This CDR3 is CASSLVGQGSYNEQFF. The DNA for the CDR3 is TGTGCCAGCAGTTTAGTGGGACAGGGGTCCTACAATGAGCAGTTCTTC.

This clone was seen a few times. The chain combines TRBV29-1 with TRBJ1-5; D ambiguous. The germline V gene encodes CDR1 SQVTM and CDR2 ANQGSEA. The CDR3 loop spans 13 amino acids. Trimming took off 5 bases at V and 3 bases at J, with 11 bases between the two ends. The CDR3 loop is CSVTGQPNQPQHF. CDR3 coding DNA: TGCAGCGTTACTGGGCAGCCCAATCAGCCCCAGCATTTT.

This clone was recorded a few times. V usage is TRBV27 and J usage is TRBJ2-7; D not certain. The CDR3 covers 14 residues. The V end lost 4 bases, the J end lost 3 bases, and 13 bases lay between the germline ends. Germline loops: CDR1 MNHEY, CDR2 SMNVEV (reference sequence). This CDR3 is CASSSANLIYEQYF. The CDR3 nucleotides read TGTGCCAGCAGTTCCGCGAACCTAATCTACGAGCAGTACTTC.

The V and J genes are TRBV30 and TRBJ1-4; 7 nucleotides line up with TRBD1. The CDR3 covers 13 residues. CDR1 and CDR2 (germline): GTSNPN, SVGIG (reference sequence). The ends lost 7 bases at V and 3 bases at J; junction bases unmatched: 5. The CDR3 DNA reads as TGTGCCTACGCGACAGGGCCTAATGAAAAACTGTTTTTT. This translates into CAYATGPNEKLFF.

This clone was counted once. The chain has TRBV7-2 and TRBJ1-2; perhaps TRBD1 as D (6 bases). This CDR3 is built from 17 residues. V was shortened by 1 base and J by 7 bases, with 22 bases between the two germline ends. CDR1 and CDR2 from the germline V gene are SGHTA and FQGNSA. The CDR3 sequence: CASSLVGAAAGIGGYTF. As DNA, the CDR3 is TGTGCCAGCAGCTTAGTGGGGGCTGCGGCCGGGATCGGTGGCTACACCTTC.

This chain connects TRBV29-1 to TRBJ2-7; TRBD2 matches at 11 bases. V lost 5 bases and J lost 5; bases outside the gene matches: 5. Germline CDR1 SQVTM, CDR2 ANQGSEA. This CDR3 has 13 residues. The DNA of the CDR3 is TGCAGCGTTATGACTAGCGGGGAGGACGAGCAGTACTTC. Protein: CSVMTSGEDEQYF.

The chain couples TRBV6-6 to TRBJ2-7; 9 bases match TRBD2. V shed 7 bases, J shed 0 bases, and the junction held 4 bases outside the gene matches. Germline values: CDR1 MNHNY, CDR2 SVGAGI (reference sequence). CDR3 size: 14 residues. The CDR3 sequence is CASTGLAYSYEQYF. DNA of the CDR3: TGTGCCAGCACCGGACTAGCGTACTCCTACGAGCAGTACTTC.

As for this clone: Other DNA sequences of this sample code for an identical CDR3. This chain uses TRBV20-1 with TRBJ1-4; D might be TRBD1 (5 bases). The CDR3 has 11 residues. The ends were cut back, 2 bases at V and 8 bases at J, with 6 bases in the middle. Germline values: CDR1 DFQATT, CDR2 SNEGSKA (reference sequence). CDR3 DNA sequence: TGCAGTGCTAGACAGGGAGAAAAACTGTTTTTT. Its protein is CSARQGEKLFF.

The chain links TRBV7-8 to TRBJ2-5; possible D gene TRBD2, 5 bases. The CDR3 runs 14 residues. The V gene's germline CDR1 is SGHVS and CDR2 FQNEAQ. V shed 2 bases and J shed 4 bases, with 11 bases lying between them. The CDR3 loop is CASSLPLAGETQYF. The CDR3 nucleotides are TGTGCCAGCAGCTTACCCCTGGCGGGAGAGACCCAGTACTTC.

This clone was picked up a small number of times. The chain employs TRBV6-5 and TRBJ2-5; 8 bases fit TRBD2. The CDR3 has 14 residues. With V trimmed by 7 bases and J by 2 bases, 6 bases remained unmatched. Germline V gene lookup returns CDR1 MNHEY and CDR2 SVGAGI. CDR3 region: CASKGLVGQETQYF. CDR3 DNA sequence: TGTGCCAGCAAGGGACTAGTGGGACAAGAGACCCAGTACTTC.

The V gene is TRBV19, the J gene TRBJ1-2; D might be TRBD1 (5 bases). Germline V gene data show CDR1 as LNHDA and CDR2 as SQIVND (reference sequence). The CDR3 runs 13 residues. V dropped 11 bases and J dropped 7 bases, with 20 bases sitting between them. The CDR3 is CASVTQGGIGYTF. CDR3 nucleotides: TGTGCCTCGGTCACCCAGGGTGGGATTGGCTACACCTTC.